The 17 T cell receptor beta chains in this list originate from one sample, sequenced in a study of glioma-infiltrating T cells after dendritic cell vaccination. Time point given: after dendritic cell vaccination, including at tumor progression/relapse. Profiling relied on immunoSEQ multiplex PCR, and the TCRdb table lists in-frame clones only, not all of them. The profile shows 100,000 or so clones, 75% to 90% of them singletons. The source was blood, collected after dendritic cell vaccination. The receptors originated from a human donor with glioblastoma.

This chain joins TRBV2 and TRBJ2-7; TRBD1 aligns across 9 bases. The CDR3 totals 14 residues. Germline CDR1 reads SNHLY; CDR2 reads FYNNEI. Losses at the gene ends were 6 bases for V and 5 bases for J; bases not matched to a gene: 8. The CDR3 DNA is TGTGCCAGCAGACCCGGACAGGGGCTCGACGAGCAGTACTTC. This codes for CASRPGQGLDEQYF.

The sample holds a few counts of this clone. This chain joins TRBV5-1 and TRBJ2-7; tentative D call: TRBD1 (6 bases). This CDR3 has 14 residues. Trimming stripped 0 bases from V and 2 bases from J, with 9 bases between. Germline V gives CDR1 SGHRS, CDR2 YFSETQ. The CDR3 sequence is CASSLVGQTYEQYF. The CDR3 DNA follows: TGCGCCAGCAGCTTGGTTGGACAGACCTACGAGCAGTACTTC.

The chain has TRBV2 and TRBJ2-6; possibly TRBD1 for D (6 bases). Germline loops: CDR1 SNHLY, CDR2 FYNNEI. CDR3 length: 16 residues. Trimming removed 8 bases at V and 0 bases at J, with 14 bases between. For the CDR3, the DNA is TGTGCCAGCGCAGGACAGCTCCTCTCTGGGGCCAACGTCCTGACTTTC. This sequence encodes CASAGQLLSGANVLTF.

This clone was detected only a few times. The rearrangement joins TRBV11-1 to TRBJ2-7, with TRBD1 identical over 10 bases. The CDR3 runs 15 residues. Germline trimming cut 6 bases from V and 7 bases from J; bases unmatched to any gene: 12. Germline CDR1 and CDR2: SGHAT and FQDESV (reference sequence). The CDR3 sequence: CASSRRDRGRGEQYF. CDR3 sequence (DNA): TGTGCCAGCAGTCGCCGGGACAGGGGTAGGGGAGAGCAGTACTTC.

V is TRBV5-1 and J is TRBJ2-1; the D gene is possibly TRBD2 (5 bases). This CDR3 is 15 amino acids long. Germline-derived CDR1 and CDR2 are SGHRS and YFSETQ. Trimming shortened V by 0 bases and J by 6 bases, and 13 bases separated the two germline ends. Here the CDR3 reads CASSLERVGVNEQFF. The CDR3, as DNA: TGCGCCAGCAGCTTGGAGAGAGTGGGAGTCAATGAGCAGTTCTTC. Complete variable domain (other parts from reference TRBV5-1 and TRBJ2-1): KAGVTQTPRYLIKTRGQQVTLSCSPISGHRSVSWYQQTPGQGLQFLFEYFSETQRNKGNFPGRFSGRQFSNSRSEMNVSTLELGDSALYLCASSLERVGVNEQFFGPGTRLTVL.

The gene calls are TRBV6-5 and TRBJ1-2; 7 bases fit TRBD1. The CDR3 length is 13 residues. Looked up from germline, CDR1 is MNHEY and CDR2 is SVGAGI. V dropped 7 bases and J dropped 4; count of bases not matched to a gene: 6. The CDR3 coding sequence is TGTGCCAGCACTACGACAGGGAGCTATGGCTACACCTTC. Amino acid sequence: CASTTTGSYGYTF.

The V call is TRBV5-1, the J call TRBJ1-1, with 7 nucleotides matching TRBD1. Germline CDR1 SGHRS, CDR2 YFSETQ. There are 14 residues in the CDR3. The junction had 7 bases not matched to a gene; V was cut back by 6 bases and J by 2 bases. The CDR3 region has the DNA TGCGCCAGCACAAGGGGACAGCCAAACACTGAAGCTTTCTTT. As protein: CASTRGQPNTEAFF.

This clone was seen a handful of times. The CDR3 DNA reads as TGCGCCAGCAGCTTGGGGCCTAGCGGGGGCCCCTACGAGCAGTACTTC. Its protein product is CASSLGPSGGPYEQYF. V and J are TRBV5-1 and TRBJ2-7, with TRBD2 matching 10 bases. The CDR3 extends over 16 amino acids. V shed 0 bases, J shed 2 bases, and the junction held 5 bases outside the gene matches. Germline values: CDR1 SGHRS, CDR2 YFSETQ.

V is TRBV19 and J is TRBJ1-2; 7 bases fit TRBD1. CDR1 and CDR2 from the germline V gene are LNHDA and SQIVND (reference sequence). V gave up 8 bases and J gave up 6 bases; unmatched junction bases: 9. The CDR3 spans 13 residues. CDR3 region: CASHKGATHGYTF. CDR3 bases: TGTGCCAGTCACAAGGGGGCTACCCATGGCTACACCTTC.

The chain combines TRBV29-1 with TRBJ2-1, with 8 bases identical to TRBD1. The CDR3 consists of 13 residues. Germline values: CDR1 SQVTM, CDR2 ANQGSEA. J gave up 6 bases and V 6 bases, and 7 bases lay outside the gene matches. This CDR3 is CSVRTGSVNEQFF. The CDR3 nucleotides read TGCAGCGTCAGGACAGGGTCGGTCAATGAGCAGTTCTTC.

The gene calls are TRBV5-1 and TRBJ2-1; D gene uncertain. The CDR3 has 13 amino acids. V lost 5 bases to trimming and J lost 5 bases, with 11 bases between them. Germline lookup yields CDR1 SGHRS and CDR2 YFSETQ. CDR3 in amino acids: CASSRTSDNEQFF. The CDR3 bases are TGCGCCAGCAGTCGTACATCTGACAATGAGCAGTTCTTC. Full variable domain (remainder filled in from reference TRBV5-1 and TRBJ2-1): KAGVTQTPRYLIKTRGQQVTLSCSPISGHRSVSWYQQTPGQGLQFLFEYFSETQRNKGNFPGRFSGRQFSNSRSEMNVSTLELGDSALYLCASSRTSDNEQFFGPGTRLTVL.

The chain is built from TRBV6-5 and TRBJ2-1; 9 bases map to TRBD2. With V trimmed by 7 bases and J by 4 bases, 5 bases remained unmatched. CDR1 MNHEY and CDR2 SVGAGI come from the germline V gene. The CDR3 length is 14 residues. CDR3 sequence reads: CASIAGGGYNEQFF. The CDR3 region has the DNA TGTGCCAGCATCGCGGGAGGGGGGTACAATGAGCAGTTCTTC.

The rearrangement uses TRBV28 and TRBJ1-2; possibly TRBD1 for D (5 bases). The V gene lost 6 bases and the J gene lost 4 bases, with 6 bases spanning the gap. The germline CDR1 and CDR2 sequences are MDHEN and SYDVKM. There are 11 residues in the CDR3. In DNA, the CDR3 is TGTGCCAGCAGAGGGGCCTATGGCTACACCTTC. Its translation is CASRGAYGYTF.

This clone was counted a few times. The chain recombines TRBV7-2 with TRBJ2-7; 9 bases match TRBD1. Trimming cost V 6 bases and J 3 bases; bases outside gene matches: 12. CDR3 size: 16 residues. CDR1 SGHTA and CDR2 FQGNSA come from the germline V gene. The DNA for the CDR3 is TGTGCCAGCAGTGGATTCCCCGGGACAGGGTACTACGAGCAGTACTTC. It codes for CASSGFPGTGYYEQYF.

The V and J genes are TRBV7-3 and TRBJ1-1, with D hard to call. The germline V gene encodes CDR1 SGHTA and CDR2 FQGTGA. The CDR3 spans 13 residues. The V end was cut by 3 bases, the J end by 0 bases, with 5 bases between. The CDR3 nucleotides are TGTGCCAGCAGCTTCTTAATGAACACTGAAGCTTTCTTT. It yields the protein CASSFLMNTEAFF.

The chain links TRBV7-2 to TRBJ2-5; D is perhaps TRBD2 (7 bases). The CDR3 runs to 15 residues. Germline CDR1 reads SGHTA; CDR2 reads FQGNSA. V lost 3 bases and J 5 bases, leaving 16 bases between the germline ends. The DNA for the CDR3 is TGTGCCAGCAGCTTCGGCGGGGGCGCGGGGGAGACCCAGTACTTC. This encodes CASSFGGGAGETQYF.

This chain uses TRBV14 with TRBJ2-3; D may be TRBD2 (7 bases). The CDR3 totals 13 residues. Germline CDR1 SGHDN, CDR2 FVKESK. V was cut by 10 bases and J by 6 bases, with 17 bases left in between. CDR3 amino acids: CAISRGASDTQYF. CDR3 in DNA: TGTGCCATTTCTCGGGGGGCGAGTGATACGCAGTATTTT.